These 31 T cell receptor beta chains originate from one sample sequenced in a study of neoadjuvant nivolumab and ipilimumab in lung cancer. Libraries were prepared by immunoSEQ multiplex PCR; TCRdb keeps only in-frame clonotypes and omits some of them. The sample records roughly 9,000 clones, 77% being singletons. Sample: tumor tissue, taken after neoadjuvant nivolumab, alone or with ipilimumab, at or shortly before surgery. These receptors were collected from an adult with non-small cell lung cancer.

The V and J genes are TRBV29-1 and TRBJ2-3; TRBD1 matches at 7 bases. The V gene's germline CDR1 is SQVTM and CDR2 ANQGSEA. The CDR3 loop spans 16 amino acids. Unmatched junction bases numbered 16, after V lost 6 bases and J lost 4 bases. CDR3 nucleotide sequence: TGCAGCGTCCCCACCGGGACAGCTCTTCGGTCAGATACGCAGTATTTT. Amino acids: CSVPTGTALRSDTQYF.

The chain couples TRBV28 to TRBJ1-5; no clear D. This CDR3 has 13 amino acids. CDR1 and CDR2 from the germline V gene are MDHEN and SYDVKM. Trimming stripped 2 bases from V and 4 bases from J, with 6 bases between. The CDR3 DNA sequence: TGTGCCAGCAGTTTAGATCCTAATCAGCCCCAGCATTTT. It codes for CASSLDPNQPQHF.

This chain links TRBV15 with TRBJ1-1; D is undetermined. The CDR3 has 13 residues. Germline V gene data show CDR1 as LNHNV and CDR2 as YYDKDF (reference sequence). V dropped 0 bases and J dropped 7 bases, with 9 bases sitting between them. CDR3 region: CATSRDGRYEAFF. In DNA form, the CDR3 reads TGTGCCACCAGCAGAGATGGCCGTTATGAAGCTTTCTTT.

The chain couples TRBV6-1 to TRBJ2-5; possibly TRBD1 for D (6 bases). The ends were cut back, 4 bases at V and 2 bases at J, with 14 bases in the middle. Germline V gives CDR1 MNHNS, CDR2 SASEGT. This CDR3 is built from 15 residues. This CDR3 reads CASSGITGKQETQYF. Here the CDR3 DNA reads TGTGCCAGCAGTGGAATAACAGGGAAACAAGAGACCCAGTACTTC.

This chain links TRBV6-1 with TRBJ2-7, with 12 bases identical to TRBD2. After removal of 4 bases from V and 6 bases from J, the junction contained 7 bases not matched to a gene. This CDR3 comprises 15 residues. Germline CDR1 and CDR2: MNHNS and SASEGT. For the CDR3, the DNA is TGTGCCAGCAGTGCGGGACTAGCGGGCCCCCTCGAGCAGTACTTC. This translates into CASSAGLAGPLEQYF.

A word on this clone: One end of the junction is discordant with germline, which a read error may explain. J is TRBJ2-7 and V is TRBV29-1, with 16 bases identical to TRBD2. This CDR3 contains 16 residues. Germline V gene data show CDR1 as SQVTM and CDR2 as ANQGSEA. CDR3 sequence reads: CSVEGTSGRDLYEQYF. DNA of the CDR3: TGCAGCGTAGAAGGGACTAGCGGGAGGGATCTCTACGAGCAGTACTTC.

The CDR3 DNA is TGCGCCAGCAGCCAAGATACAGGGCAACTCACAGATACGCAGTATTTT. This encodes CASSQDTGQLTDTQYF. The chain has TRBV4-1 and TRBJ2-3; D possibly corresponds to TRBD1 (6 bases). Per the germline V gene, CDR1 is MGHRA and CDR2 is YSYEKL. This CDR3 has 16 amino acids. Trimming stripped 0 bases from V and 2 bases from J, with 12 bases between.

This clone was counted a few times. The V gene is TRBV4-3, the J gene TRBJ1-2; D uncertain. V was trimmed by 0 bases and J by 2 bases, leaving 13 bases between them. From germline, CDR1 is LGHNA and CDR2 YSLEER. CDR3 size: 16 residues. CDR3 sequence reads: CASSQDQAGMNYGYTF. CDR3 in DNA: TGCGCCAGCAGCCAAGATCAGGCAGGAATGAACTATGGCTACACCTTC.

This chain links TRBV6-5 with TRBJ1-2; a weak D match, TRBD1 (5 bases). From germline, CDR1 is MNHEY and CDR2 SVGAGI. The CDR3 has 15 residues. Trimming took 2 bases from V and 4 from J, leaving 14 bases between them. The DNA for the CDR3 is TGTGCCAGCAGTTACGGGCAGGGTATTAGCTATGGCTACACCTTC. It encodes CASSYGQGISYGYTF.

The CDR3 loop reads CASSLVDGRAKETQYF. The CDR3 bases are TGTGCCAGCAGCTTGGTTGACGGGAGGGCCAAAGAGACCCAGTACTTC. The J gene is TRBJ2-5, the V gene TRBV5-6; 8 positions agree with TRBD2. V lost 0 bases, J lost 3 bases, and 7 bases stayed unmatched. Germline CDR1 and CDR2: SGHDT and YYEEEE. The CDR3 runs 16 residues.

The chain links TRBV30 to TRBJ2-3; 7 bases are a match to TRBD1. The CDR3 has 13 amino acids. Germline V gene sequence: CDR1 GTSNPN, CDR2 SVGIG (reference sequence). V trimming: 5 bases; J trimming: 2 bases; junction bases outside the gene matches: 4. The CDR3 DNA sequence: TGTGCCTGGGGACAGGTAAACACAGATACGCAGTATTTT. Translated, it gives CAWGQVNTDTQYF. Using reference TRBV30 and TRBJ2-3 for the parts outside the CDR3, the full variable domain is SQTIHQWPATLVQPVGSPLSLECTVEGTSNPNLYWYRQAAGRGLQLLFYSVGIGQISSEVPQNLSASRPQDRQFILSSKKLLLSDSGFYLCAWGQVNTDTQYFGPGTRLTVL.

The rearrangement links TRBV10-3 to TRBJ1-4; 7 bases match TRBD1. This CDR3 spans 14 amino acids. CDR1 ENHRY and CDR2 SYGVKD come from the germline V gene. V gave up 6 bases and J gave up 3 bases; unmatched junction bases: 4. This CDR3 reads CAIRGQDPNEKLFF. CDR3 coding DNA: TGTGCCATCAGAGGACAGGACCCTAATGAAAAACTGTTTTTT.

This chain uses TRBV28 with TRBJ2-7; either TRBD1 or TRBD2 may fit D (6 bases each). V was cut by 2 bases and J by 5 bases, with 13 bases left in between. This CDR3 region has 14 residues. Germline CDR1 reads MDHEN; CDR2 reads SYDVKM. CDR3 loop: CASSLGGQGHEQYF. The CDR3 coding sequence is TGTGCCAGCAGTTTAGGGGGGCAGGGACACGAGCAGTACTTC. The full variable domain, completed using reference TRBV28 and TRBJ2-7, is DVKVTQSSRYLVKRTGEKVFLECVQDMDHENMFWYRQDPGLGLRLIYFSYDVKMKEKGDIPEGYSVSREKKERFSLILESASTNQTSMYLCASSLGGQGHEQYFGPGTRLTVT.

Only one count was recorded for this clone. CDR3 bases: TGTGCCAGCAGCCCCGGGACTAGCGGTGTGACCGGGGAGCTGTTTTTT. This translates into CASSPGTSGVTGELFF. This chain uses TRBV5-4 with TRBJ2-2; 11 nucleotides match TRBD2. The CDR3 consists of 16 residues. With 4 bases clipped from V and 5 bases from J, the junction kept 7 bases outside the gene matches. Germline values: CDR1 SGHNT, CDR2 YYREEE (reference sequence).

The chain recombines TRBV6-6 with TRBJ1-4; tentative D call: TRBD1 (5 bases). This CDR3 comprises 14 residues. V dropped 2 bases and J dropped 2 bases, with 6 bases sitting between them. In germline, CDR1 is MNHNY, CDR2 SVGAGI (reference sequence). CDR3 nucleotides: TGTGCCAGCAGTTACCAGGGTACTAATGAAAAACTGTTTTTT. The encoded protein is CASSYQGTNEKLFF.

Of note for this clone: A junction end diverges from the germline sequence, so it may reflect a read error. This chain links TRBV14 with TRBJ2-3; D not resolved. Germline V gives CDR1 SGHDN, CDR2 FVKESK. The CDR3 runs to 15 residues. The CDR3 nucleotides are TGTGCCAGCAGTCAAGGAGTCGGGAGCACAGATACGCAGTATTTT. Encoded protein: CASSQGVGSTDTQYF.

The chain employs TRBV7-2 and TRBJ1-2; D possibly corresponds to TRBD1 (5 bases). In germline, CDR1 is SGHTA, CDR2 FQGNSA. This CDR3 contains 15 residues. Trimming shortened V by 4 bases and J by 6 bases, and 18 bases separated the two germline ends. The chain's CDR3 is CASSSGSGLIHGYTF. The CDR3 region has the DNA TGTGCCAGCAGCTCCGGGTCAGGGTTAATCCATGGCTACACCTTC.

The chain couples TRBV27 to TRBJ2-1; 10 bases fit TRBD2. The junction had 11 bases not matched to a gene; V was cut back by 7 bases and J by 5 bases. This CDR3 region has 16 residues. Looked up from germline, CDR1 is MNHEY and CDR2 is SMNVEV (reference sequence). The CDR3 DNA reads TGTGCCAGCACCCTTAGTAGCGGGAGGATCAACAATGAGCAGTTCTTC. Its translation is CASTLSSGRINNEQFF.

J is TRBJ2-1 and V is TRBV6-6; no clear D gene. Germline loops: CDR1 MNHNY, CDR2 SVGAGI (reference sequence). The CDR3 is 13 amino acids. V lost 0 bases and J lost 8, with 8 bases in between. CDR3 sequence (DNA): TGTGCCAGCAGTTACTCGAATCGGGATGAGCAGTTCTTC. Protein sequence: CASSYSNRDEQFF.

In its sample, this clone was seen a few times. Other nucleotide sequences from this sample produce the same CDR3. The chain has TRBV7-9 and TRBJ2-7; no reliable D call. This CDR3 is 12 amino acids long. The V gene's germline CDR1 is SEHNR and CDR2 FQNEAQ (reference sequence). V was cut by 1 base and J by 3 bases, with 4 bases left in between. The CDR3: CASSLEVYEQYF. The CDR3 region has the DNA TGTGCCAGCAGCTTAGAGGTCTACGAGCAGTACTTC.

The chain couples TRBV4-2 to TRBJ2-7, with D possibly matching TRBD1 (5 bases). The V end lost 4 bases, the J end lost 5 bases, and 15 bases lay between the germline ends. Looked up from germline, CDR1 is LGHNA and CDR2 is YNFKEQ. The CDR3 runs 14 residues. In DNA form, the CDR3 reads TGTGCCAGCAGCCTGGAGCAGGGTGGCCACGAGCAGTACTTC. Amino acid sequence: CASSLEQGGHEQYF.

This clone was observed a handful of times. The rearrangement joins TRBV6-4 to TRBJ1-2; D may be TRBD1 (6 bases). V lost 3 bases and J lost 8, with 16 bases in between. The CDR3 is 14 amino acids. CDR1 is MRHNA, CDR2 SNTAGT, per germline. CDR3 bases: TGTGCCAGCAGTGATACGTGGGGGGCGACGGGCTACACCTTC. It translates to CASSDTWGATGYTF.

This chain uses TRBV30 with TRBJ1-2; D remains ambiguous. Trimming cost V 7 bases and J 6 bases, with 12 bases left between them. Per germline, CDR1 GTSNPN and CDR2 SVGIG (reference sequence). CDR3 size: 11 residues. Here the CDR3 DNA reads TGTGCCTCACTCCCAGTGGATGGCTACACCTTC. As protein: CASLPVDGYTF.

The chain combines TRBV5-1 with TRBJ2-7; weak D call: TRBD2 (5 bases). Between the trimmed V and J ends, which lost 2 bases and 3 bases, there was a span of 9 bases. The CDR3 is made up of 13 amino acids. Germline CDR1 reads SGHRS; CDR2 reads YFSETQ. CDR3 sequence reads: CASSFTADYEQYF. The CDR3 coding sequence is TGCGCCAGCAGCTTCACAGCGGACTACGAGCAGTACTTC.

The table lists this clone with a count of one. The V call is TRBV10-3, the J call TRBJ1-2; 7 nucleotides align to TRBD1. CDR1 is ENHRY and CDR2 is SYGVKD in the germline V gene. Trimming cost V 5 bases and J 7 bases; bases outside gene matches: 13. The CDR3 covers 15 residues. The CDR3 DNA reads TGTGCCATCAGTCGGGACAGCCCAGGTTTGAGTGGCTACACCTTC. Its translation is CAISRDSPGLSGYTF.

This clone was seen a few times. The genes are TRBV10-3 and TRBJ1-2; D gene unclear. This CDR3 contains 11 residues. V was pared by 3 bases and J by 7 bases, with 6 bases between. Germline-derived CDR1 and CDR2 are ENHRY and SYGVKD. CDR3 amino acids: CAISDGIGYTF. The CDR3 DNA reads TGTGCCATCAGTGATGGTATTGGCTACACCTTC.

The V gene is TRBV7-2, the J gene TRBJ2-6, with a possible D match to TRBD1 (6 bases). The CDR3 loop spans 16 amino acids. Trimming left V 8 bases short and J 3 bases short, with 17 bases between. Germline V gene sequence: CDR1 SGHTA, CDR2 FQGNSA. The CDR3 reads CASGLQAGVGANVLTF. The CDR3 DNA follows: TGTGCCAGCGGGCTTCAGGCAGGGGTTGGGGCCAACGTCCTGACTTTC.

CDR3 DNA sequence: TGTGCCAGTAGTATATACAGCCCCATCAGGGGGAACTATGGCTACACCTTC. Amino acids: CASSIYSPIRGNYGYTF. The chain links TRBV19 to TRBJ1-2; TRBD1 matches 7 bases. The V and J ends lost 2 bases and 2 bases, in that order; junction bases with no gene match: 11. CDR3 size: 17 residues. Germline V gene data show CDR1 as LNHDA and CDR2 as SQIVND (reference sequence).

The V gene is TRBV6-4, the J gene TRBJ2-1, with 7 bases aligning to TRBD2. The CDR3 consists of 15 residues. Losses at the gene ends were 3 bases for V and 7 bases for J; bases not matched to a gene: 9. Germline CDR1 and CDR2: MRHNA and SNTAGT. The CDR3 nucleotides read TGTGCCAGCAGTGAGTCCGCGGGGGAGGCGAATGAGCAGTTCTTC. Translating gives CASSESAGEANEQFF.

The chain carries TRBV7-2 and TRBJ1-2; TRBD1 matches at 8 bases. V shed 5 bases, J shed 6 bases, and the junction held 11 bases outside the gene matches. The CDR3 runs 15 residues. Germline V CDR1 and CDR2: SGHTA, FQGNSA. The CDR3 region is CASSTFGTGGNGYTF. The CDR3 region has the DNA TGTGCCAGCAGCACGTTCGGGACAGGAGGGAATGGCTACACCTTC. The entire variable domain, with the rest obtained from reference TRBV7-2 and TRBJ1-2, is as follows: GAGVSQSPSNKVTEKGKDVELRCDPISGHTALYWYRQSLGQGLEFLIYFQGNSAPDKSGLPSDRFSAERTGGSVSTLTIQRTQQEDSAVYLCASSTFGTGGNGYTFGSGTRLTVV.

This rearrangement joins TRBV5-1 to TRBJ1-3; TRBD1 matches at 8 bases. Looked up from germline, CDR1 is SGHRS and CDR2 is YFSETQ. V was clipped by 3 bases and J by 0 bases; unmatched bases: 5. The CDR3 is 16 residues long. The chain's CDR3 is CASSSTGVHSGNTIYF. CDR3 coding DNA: TGCGCCAGCAGCTCGACAGGGGTCCACTCTGGAAACACCATATATTTT.